What follows are 22 T cell receptor beta chains derived from one specimen sequenced in a study of molecular identifiers for immune sequencing clone quantification. TCRdb called the PCR reads again in MiXCR, with one record for every CDR3 protein. The table shows over 70,000 distinct CDR3 sequences, with 20% to 25% occurring only once. Sequenced sample: naive CD8+ T cells from blood, with Jurkat cell RNA spiked in. The subset was: FACS-sorted CD8+CD4-CCR7+CD45RA+ naive T cells. The receptors derive from a human donor in good health. Some libraries in this study had Jurkat cell RNA spiked in.

In its sample, this clonotype was seen many times. This chain links TRBV29-1 with TRBJ2-7, with D possibly TRBD1 on 7 matching bases. Germline values: CDR1 SQVTM, CDR2 ANQGSEA. V was cut by 6 bases and J by 4 bases, with 19 bases left in between. The length of the CDR3 is 14 residues. CDR3 in DNA: TGCAGCGTGGGGGCCACAGGGGCGGGATACGAGCAGTACTTC. Its translation is CSVGATGAGYEQYF.

As regards this clonotype: A much larger clone sits a single nucleotide away, making a read error possible. The chain uses TRBV7-9 and TRBJ2-7, with 8 positions matching TRBD1. Per the germline V gene, CDR1 is SEHNR and CDR2 is FQNEAQ (reference sequence). The CDR3 runs 14 residues. J gave up 9 bases and V 4 bases, and 11 bases lay outside the gene matches. CDR3 in amino acids: CASSSGQGVRGQYF. The CDR3 nucleotides read TGTGCCAGCAGCTCCGGACAGGGTGTCAGAGGGCAGTACTTC.

This clonotype has only a few counts. The gene calls are TRBV11-2 and TRBJ2-5; 7 bases match TRBD1. V lost 6 bases, J lost 1 base, and 2 bases stayed unmatched. The germline gives CDR1 SGHAT, CDR2 FQNNGV. The CDR3 has 13 amino acids. Written as DNA, the CDR3 is TGTGCCAGCAGAGGACAGGTCCAAGAGACCCAGTACTTC. Encoded protein: CASRGQVQETQYF.

This clonotype was recorded at least ten times. The chain has TRBV21-1 and TRBJ2-4; the table's TRBD2 call for D was not verified on the DNA. TRBV21-1 is given as a pseudogene. CDR3 length equals 19 residues. The CDR3 DNA reads as TGTGCCAGCAGCACCATTTCTGGAGGGGCATACAAAGCCAAAAACATTCAGTACTTC. This codes for CASSTISGGAYKAKNIQYF.

CDR3 protein: CASSPSQVGGSVYEQYF. The DNA for the CDR3 is TGTGCCAGCAGCCCCTCCCAAGTCGGCGGGAGTGTTTACGAGCAGTACTTC. The chain is built from TRBV7-9 and TRBJ2-7; TRBD2 agrees at 7 bases. The length of the CDR3 is 17 residues. Trimming took 5 bases from V and 4 from J; bases not matched to a gene: 17. Germline assignment: CDR1 SEHNR and CDR2 FQNEAQ (reference sequence).

This clonotype was counted many times. The J gene is TRBJ2-7, the V gene TRBV20-1; the D is unclear. V was trimmed by 2 bases and J by 2 bases, leaving 13 bases between them. CDR1 is DFQATT, CDR2 SNEGSKA, per germline (reference sequence). The CDR3 extends over 14 amino acids. CDR3 DNA sequence: TGCAGTGCTAGATCAATCGCAGGTACCTACGAGCAGTACTTC. Amino acid sequence: CSARSIAGTYEQYF.

The chain is built from TRBV7-9 and TRBJ2-7; the D gene is possibly TRBD1 (5 bases). V lost 5 bases to trimming and J lost 5 bases, with 13 bases between them. Germline loops: CDR1 SEHNR, CDR2 FQNEAQ (reference sequence). The CDR3 sequence is 13 residues long. The CDR3 loop is CASSAQGVDEQYF. The CDR3 region has the DNA TGTGCCAGCAGCGCTCAGGGTGTCGACGAGCAGTACTTC.

With regard to this clonotype: It may be a read error: a sequence one base away is much more abundant. The CDR3 ends on some other residue instead of the conserved phenylalanine or tryptophan, so this is likely a read error. The chain is built from TRBV30 and TRBJ2-7; D gene unclear. Trimming took off 2 bases at V and 9 bases at J, with 14 bases between the two ends. Looked up from germline, CDR1 is GTSNPN and CDR2 is SVGIG (reference sequence). The CDR3 has 12 residues. For the CDR3, the DNA is TGTGCCTGGAGTACGGACCCCCTGGGGCAGTACTCC. This sequence encodes CAWSTDPLGQYS.

Turning to this clonotype: Mismatch with germline at one junction end may stem from a read error. The J gene is TRBJ1-1, the V gene TRBV12-3 or TRBV12-4; D is unresolved. The CDR3 runs 20 residues. CDR3 region: CASGLWYGGTVEGLNTEAFF. DNA of the CDR3: TGTGCCAGCGGTTTGTGGTATGGAGGAACGGTAGAAGGATTGAACACTGAAGCTTTCTTT.

The V call is TRBV20-1, the J call TRBJ2-2; TRBD1 might be the D (6 bases). V was cut by 3 bases and J by 3 bases, with 11 bases left in between. The germline CDR1 and CDR2 sequences are DFQATT and SNEGSKA (reference sequence). This CDR3 comprises 14 residues. CDR3 sequence reads: CSASPGVDTGELFF. DNA of the CDR3: TGCAGTGCTAGCCCAGGGGTCGACACCGGGGAGCTGTTTTTT.

This clonotype was observed many times. The V gene is TRBV19, the J gene TRBJ2-7, with 10 bases aligning to TRBD1. V dropped 3 bases and J dropped 6; count of bases not matched to a gene: 5. Per germline, CDR1 LNHDA and CDR2 SQIVND (reference sequence). The CDR3 runs to 14 residues. In DNA, the CDR3 is TGTGCCAGTAGTATCCCGGGACAGGGGTTCGAGCAGTACTTC. This gives the protein CASSIPGQGFEQYF. The full variable domain, rest sourced from reference TRBV19 and TRBJ2-7, is DGGITQSPKYLFRKEGQNVTLSCEQNLNHDAMYWYRQDPGQGLRLIYYSQIVNDFQKGDIAEGYSVSREKKESFPLTVTSAQKNPTAFYLCASSIPGQGFEQYFGPGTRLTVT.

In the case of this clonotype: Possible read error: a much larger clone is one base away. V and J are TRBV7-9 and TRBJ1-4; 8 bases fit TRBD1. Trimming cost V 2 bases and J 10 bases; bases outside gene matches: 9. Per germline, CDR1 SEHNR and CDR2 FQNEAQ (reference sequence). This CDR3 region has 15 residues. CDR3 region: CASSLSTGAIVKLFF. The CDR3 DNA reads TGTGCCAGCAGCTTATCGACAGGGGCGATTGTAAAACTGTTTTTT.

Remarks on this clonotype: A clone one base away is much larger, so this may be a read error. The chain has TRBV10-3 and TRBJ1-1; 7 nucleotides agree with TRBD1. This CDR3 is 14 amino acids long. Germline CDR1 is ENHRY and CDR2 is SYGVKD. After removal of 10 bases from V and 2 bases from J, the junction contained 10 bases not matched to a gene. The CDR3 sequence: CANEGGGGNTEAFF. Here the CDR3 DNA reads TGTGCCAACGAAGGGGGCGGTGGAAACACTGAAGCTTTCTTT.

Remarks on this clonotype: Since a much larger clone is just one base distant, this may be a read error. The rearrangement links TRBV4-1 to TRBJ1-2, with D hard to call. Germline loops: CDR1 MGHRA, CDR2 YSYEKL. The CDR3 sequence is 14 residues long. The CDR3 protein is CASSPEYSNYGSTF. In DNA, the CDR3 is TGCGCCAGCAGCCCGGAATACTCTAACTATGGCTCCACCTTC.

The chain joins TRBV10-3 to TRBJ1-1, with a weak D call TRBD1 (5 bases). The CDR3 has 15 residues. The V end lost 4 bases, the J end lost 0 bases, and 12 bases lay between the germline ends. Per germline, CDR1 ENHRY and CDR2 SYGVKD. Here the CDR3 DNA reads TGTGCCATCAGTGGGAGAATGGGGGTGAACACTGAAGCTTTCTTT. Its translation is CAISGRMGVNTEAFF.

About this clonotype itself: A much larger clone differs from this one at a single base, so this may be a read error. The CDR3 here is CASSLALGDEQSF. The CDR3 nucleotides are TGTGCCAGCAGCTTAGCGCTAGGGGACGAGCAGTCCTTC. This sequence joins TRBV7-9 and TRBJ2-7; D possibly uses TRBD1 or TRBD2 (5 bases each). Germline V gives CDR1 SEHNR, CDR2 FQNEAQ (reference sequence). This CDR3 comprises 13 residues.

Points on this clonotype: Possible read error: a much larger clone is one base away. CDR3 loop: CASSQDDGGYNEQSF. CDR3 nucleotides: TGCGCCAGCAGCCAAGATGACGGGGGGTACAATGAGCAGTCCTTC. The rearrangement uses TRBV4-1 and TRBJ2-1; 7 bases align to TRBD2. Germline V gives CDR1 MGHRA, CDR2 YSYEKL. The CDR3 runs to 15 residues.

Notes on this clonotype: A read error may account for a junction end that differs from germline. The V gene is TRBV15, the J gene TRBJ2-2; 9 bases match TRBD1. CDR3 length: 16 residues. Per germline, CDR1 LNHNV and CDR2 YYDKDF (reference sequence). The DNA for the CDR3 is TGTGCCGCCAGCGTCCCGGGACAGGGAAACACCGGGGAGCTGTTTTTT. It encodes CAASVPGQGNTGELFF. The full variable domain, in which reference TRBV15 and TRBJ2-2 provide the parts outside the CDR3, is DAMVIQNPRYQVTQFGKPVTLSCSQTLNHNVMYWYQQKSSQAPKLLFHYYDKDFNNEADTPDNFQSRRPNTSFCFLDIRSPGLGDTAMYLCAASVPGQGNTGELFFGEGSRLTVL.

Notes on this clonotype: It may be a read error: a sequence one base away is much more abundant. V is TRBV7-2 and J is TRBJ2-1, with TRBD2 matching 9 bases. The CDR3 contains 15 residues. The germline CDR1 and CDR2 sequences are SGHTA and FQGNSA. CDR3 nucleotide sequence: TGTGCCAGCAGCGAAGGTTTTAGCGGGGGAAATGCGCAGTTCTTC. Translated, it gives CASSEGFSGGNAQFF.

On this clonotype: Since a much larger clone is just one base distant, this may be a read error. The chain has TRBV7-9 and TRBJ2-3; perhaps D is TRBD1 or TRBD2 (5 bases each). V lost 7 bases and J 6 bases, leaving 23 bases between the germline ends. This CDR3 has 16 residues. Looked up from germline, CDR1 is SEHNR and CDR2 is FQNEAQ (reference sequence). This CDR3 is CASTPLGPGSEDTQYF. CDR3 DNA: TGTGCCAGCACCCCGCTAGGGCCAGGGAGTGAGGATACGCAGTATTTT.

Ten or more counts support this clonotype. V usage is TRBV28 and J usage is TRBJ2-3; D possibly corresponds to TRBD2 (6 bases). The length of the CDR3 is 17 residues. V was pared by 4 bases and J by 0 bases, with 17 bases between. Germline CDR1 reads MDHEN; CDR2 reads SYDVKM. This CDR3 is CASSSWREELSTDTQYF. The DNA for the CDR3 is TGTGCCAGCAGTTCCTGGAGGGAGGAACTTAGCACAGATACGCAGTATTTT.

In this sample, this clonotype turned up many times. The chain is built from TRBV4-1 and TRBJ2-5; unclear D gene. CDR3 size: 16 residues. V was cut by 1 base and J by 6 bases, with 18 bases left in between. Germline-derived CDR1 and CDR2 are MGHRA and YSYEKL. CDR3 region: CASSQAWGNADKTQYF. The CDR3 nucleotides are TGCGCCAGCAGCCAAGCCTGGGGAAACGCTGACAAGACCCAGTACTTC.